A selection of T cell receptor beta chains follows, all from one sample in a study of early T cells in non-severe SARS-CoV-2 infection. TCRdb processed the 5' RACE reads anew with MiXCR; each CDR3 protein has one entry. Of over 20,000 distinct CDR3 sequences listed, 3.5% to 5% are singletons. The source material was whole blood. These receptors were taken from an adult who was a healthcare worker with PCR-confirmed SARS-CoV-2 infection or an uninfected control (not recorded which). Each CDR3 is given with its conserved first and last residue. A D gene is named only where the DNA matches it firmly. The size field is filled for only some rows; it gives once, few, many or a size class.

>TRBJ1-4|NA|TRBV7-2|many
CASSYDGGTNEKLFF
TGTGCCAGCAGCTACGACGGGGGAACTAATGAAAAACTGTTTTTT
>TRBJ2-5|TRBD1|TRBV3-1|many
CASSQAGTGTWYQETQYF
TGTGCCAGCAGCCAAGCCGGGACAGGGACTTGGTACCAAGAGACCCAGTACTTC
>TRBJ2-2|NA|TRBV7-6|NA
CASSLVLGELFF
TGTGCCAGCAGCTTAGTACTCGGGGAGCTGTTTTTT
>TRBJ1-2|TRBD1|TRBV12-3/TRBV12-4|NA
CASSLARDRGYTF
TGTGCCAGCAGTTTAGCCCGGGACAGGGGTTACACCTTC
>TRBJ2-4|NA|TRBV11-2|many
CASSLYPGLAKNIQYF
TGTGCCAGCAGCTTATATCCAGGTCTAGCCAAAAACATTCAGTACTTC
>TRBJ2-3|NA|TRBV11-3|NA
CASSERGLVSDTQYF
TGTGCCAGCAGCGAAAGGGGACTTGTCTCAGATACGCAGTATTTT
>TRBJ2-1|NA|TRBV2|many
CASSEQGTSYNEQFF
TGTGCCAGCAGTGAACAGGGGACCTCCTACAATGAGCAGTTCTTC
>TRBJ2-3|NA|TRBV2|few
CASRAQGMGTDTQYF
TGTGCCAGCAGGGCACAGGGAATGGGCACAGATACGCAGTATTTT
>TRBJ1-2|NA|TRBV5-4|many
CASSLGLGGAGGYTF
TGTGCCAGCAGCTTGGGGCTGGGGGGCGCGGGTGGCTACACCTTC
>TRBJ2-7|TRBD1|TRBV27|many
CASSPRTGIYEQYF
TGTGCCAGCAGTCCAAGGACAGGGATCTACGAGCAGTACTTC
>TRBJ1-3|TRBD1|TRBV27|many
CASSPRDRGRNTIYF
TGTGCCAGCAGCCCCCGGGACAGGGGAAGAAACACCATATATTTT
>TRBJ2-1|TRBD1|TRBV19|medium-sized
CASRRDRDRYNEQFF
TGTGCCAGTAGACGTGACAGGGATCGGTACAATGAGCAGTTCTTC
>TRBJ1-1|NA|TRBV6-2/TRBV6-3|few
CATARWENTEAFF
TGTGCCACCGCTCGATGGGAGAACACTGAAGCTTTCTTT
>TRBJ2-7|TRBD2|TRBV5-1|many
CASILAGRSSEQYF
TGCGCCAGCATCCTAGCGGGGCGGAGCTCCGAGCAGTACTTC
>TRBJ2-7|NA|TRBV14|many
CASSPSLISDRQYF
TGTGCCAGCAGCCCCTCCCTTATTAGCGACCGGCAGTACTTC
>TRBJ1-1|NA|TRBV18|many
CASSPTLQGNTEAFF
TGTGCCAGCTCACCCACATTACAGGGCAACACTGAAGCTTTCTTT
>TRBJ2-4|NA|TRBV10-3|many
CAISEYDRIAKNIQYF
TGTGCCATCAGCGAATACGACAGAATAGCCAAAAACATTCAGTACTTC
>TRBJ1-2|NA|TRBV15|many
CATSRGGENYGYTF
TGTGCCACCAGCAGAGGGGGGGAGAATTACGGCTACACCTTC
>TRBJ2-7|TRBD1|TRBV19|many
CASSPTGASSYEQYF
TGTGCCAGTAGTCCGACAGGGGCGTCCTCCTACGAGCAGTACTTC
>TRBJ2-1|NA|TRBV20-1|many
CSAREGNSYNEQFF
TGCAGTGCCCGAGAGGGGAACTCCTACAATGAGCAGTTCTTC
>TRBJ1-1|NA|TRBV4-2|many
CASSQDEQNTEAFF
TGTGCCAGCAGCCAAGATGAGCAGAACACTGAAGCTTTCTTT
>TRBJ2-3|TRBD2|TRBV20-1|many
CSASSGGHTQYF
TGCAGTGCTAGCAGCGGGGGCCATACGCAGTATTTT
>TRBJ2-7|NA|TRBV7-8|few
CASSLGGGGLYEQYF
TGTGCCAGCAGCTTAGGGGGAGGGGGCCTCTACGAGCAGTACTTC
>TRBJ2-7|NA|TRBV7-2|many
CASSLVGGSSLQFSSYEQYF
TGTGCCAGCAGCTTAGTCGGTGGTAGCTCCCTTCAGTTTAGCTCCTACGAGCAGTACTTC
>TRBJ2-1|NA|TRBV3-1|NA
CASSLGTYNEQFF
TGTGCCAGCAGCCTTGGGACCTACAATGAGCAGTTCTTC
>TRBJ2-5|NA|TRBV25-1|many
CASPGSRVETQYF
TGTGCCAGCCCCGGCTCCAGGGTCGAGACCCAGTACTTC
>TRBJ2-7|NA|TRBV7-9|medium-sized
CASSYHQDTLHF
TGTGCCAGCAGCTATCATCAGGACACTCTACACTTC
>TRBJ2-7|NA|TRBV12-3/TRBV12-4|many
CASSLGQAKPLEQYF
TGTGCCAGCAGTTTAGGGCAAGCTAAGCCCCTCGAGCAGTACTTC
>TRBJ1-2|NA|TRBV18|many
CASSSPKGPHYGYTF
TGTGCCAGCTCGTCCCCAAAGGGGCCCCACTATGGCTACACCTTC
>TRBJ2-3|TRBD1|TRBV20-1|few
CSASRWDRSTDTQYF
TGCAGTGCTAGCCGCTGGGACAGGTCCACAGATACGCAGTATTTT
>TRBJ2-4|TRBD2|TRBV2|many
CASTPFGEGNIQYF
TGTGCCAGCACCCCCTTCGGGGAGGGAAACATTCAGTACTTC
>TRBJ2-2|NA|TRBV9|many
CASSEYTGELFF
TGTGCCAGCAGCGAATACACCGGGGAGCTGTTTTTT
>TRBJ2-2|NA|TRBV10-2|many
CASIDRLKLTGELFF
TGCGCCAGCATTGACAGGCTAAAACTCACCGGGGAGCTGTTTTTT
>TRBJ1-6|NA|TRBV7-9|many
CASRAGGGGHSPLHF
TGTGCCAGCAGGGCTGGAGGGGGTGGGCATTCACCCCTCCACTTT
>TRBJ2-5|NA|TRBV5-1|many
CASSLLAQETQYF
TGCGCCAGCAGCTTGCTAGCCCAAGAGACCCAGTACTTC
>TRBJ1-2|NA|TRBV18|many
CASSPVLPSPPYGYTF
TGTGCCAGCTCACCAGTGCTACCATCACCACCCTATGGCTACACCTTC